The T cell receptor (beta chain) under discussion was sequenced for a study of regulatory T cells in long-lasting Graves disease. General study results and limits: Persistent Graves' patients showed less TCR diversity than newly diagnosed ones. Favoring TRBV28, TRBJ1-2 and TRBJ2-5 was a feature seen in persistent disease. The study found persistent patients shared more public clonotypes (2,741) than new patients (966).

This clonotype was seen many times. Its antigen is as yet unknown. The CDR3 is 13 residues long. Germline CDR1 MNHNS, CDR2 SASEGT. The V gene lost 7 bases and the J gene lost 3 bases, with 13 bases spanning the gap. Construction of the TCR beta libraries employed iRepertoire HTBI primers in conjunction with Arm-PCR of CDR3 regions. TCRdb analysed the multiplex PCR reads with MiXCR anew, one entry per CDR3 protein. The sample includes 300,000 to 350,000 distinct CDR3 sequences, 20% seen only once; the top ten take just under 30%. Time point of the sample: persistent/refractory GD, antithyroid drugs over 5 years with positive TRAb. Isolated PBMC RNA provided the starting material for the TCR library.

Sequenced material: peripheral blood mononuclear cells (PBMCs), taken when the disease was refractory, from a patient treated with antithyroid drugs. The rearrangement uses TRBV6-1 and TRBJ2-7; possible D gene TRBD2, 6 bases. The sequence was collected from a female donor with Graves disease. CDR3 sequence (DNA): TGTGCCAGCAACCGGGAGAATGGCTACGAGCAGTACTTC. This gives the protein CASNRENGYEQYF.